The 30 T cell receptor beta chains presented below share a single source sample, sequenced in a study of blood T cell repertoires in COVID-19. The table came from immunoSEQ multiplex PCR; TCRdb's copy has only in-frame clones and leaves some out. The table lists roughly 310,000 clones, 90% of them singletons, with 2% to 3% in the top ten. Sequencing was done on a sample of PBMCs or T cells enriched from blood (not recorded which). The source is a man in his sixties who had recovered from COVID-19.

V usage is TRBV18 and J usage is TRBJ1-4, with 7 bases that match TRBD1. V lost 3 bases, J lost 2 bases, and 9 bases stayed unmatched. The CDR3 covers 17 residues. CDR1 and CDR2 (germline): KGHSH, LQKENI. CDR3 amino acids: CASSPRDSSVTNEKLFF. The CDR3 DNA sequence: TGTGCCAGCTCACCGAGGGACAGTTCAGTGACTAATGAAAAACTGTTTTTT.

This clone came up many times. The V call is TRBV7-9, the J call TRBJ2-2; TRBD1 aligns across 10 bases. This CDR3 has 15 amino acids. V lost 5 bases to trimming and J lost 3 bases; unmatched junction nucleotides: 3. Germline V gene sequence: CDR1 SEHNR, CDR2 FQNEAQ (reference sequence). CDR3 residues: CASSEGTGDTGELFF. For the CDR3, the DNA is TGTGCCAGCAGCGAGGGGACAGGGGACACCGGGGAGCTGTTTTTT.

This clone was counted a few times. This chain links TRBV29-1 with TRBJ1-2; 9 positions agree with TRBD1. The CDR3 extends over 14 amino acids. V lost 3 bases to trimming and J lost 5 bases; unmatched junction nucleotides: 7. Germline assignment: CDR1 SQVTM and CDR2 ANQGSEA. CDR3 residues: CSVEDGQGRYGYTF. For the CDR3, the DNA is TGCAGCGTTGAGGACGGACAGGGGAGATATGGCTACACCTTC.

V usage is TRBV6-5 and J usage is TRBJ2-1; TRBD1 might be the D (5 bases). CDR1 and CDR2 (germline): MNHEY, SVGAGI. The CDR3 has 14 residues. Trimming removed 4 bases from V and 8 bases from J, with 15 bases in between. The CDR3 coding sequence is TGTGCCAGCAGTTTTTCCAGCCAGGGTCATGAGCAGTTCTTC. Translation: CASSFSSQGHEQFF.

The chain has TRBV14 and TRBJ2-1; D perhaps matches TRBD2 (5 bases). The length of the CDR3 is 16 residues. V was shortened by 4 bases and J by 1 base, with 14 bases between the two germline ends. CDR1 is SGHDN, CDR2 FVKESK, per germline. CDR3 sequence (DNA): TGTGCCAGCAGCCTAACCCTAGCTCTTTCCTACAATGAGCAGTTCTTC. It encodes CASSLTLALSYNEQFF.

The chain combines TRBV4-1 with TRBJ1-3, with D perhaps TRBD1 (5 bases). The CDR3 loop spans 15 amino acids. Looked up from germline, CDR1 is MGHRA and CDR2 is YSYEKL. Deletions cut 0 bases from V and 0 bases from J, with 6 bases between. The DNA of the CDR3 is TGCGCCAGCAGCCAAGATACAGGCTCTGGAAACACCATATATTTT. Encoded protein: CASSQDTGSGNTIYF.

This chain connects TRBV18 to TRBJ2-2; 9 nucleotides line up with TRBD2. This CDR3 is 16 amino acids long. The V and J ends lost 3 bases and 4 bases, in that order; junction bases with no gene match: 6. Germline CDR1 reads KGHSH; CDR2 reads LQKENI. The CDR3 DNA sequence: TGTGCCAGCTCACCGAGACTAGCGGCCGCCACCGGGGAGCTGTTTTTT. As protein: CASSPRLAAATGELFF.

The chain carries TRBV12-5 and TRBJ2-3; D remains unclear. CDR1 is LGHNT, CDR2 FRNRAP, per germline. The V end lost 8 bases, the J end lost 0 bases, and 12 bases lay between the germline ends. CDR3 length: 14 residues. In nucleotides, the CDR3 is TGTGCTAGTAATCCTCCGAGAAGCACAGATACGCAGTATTTT. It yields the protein CASNPPRSTDTQYF.

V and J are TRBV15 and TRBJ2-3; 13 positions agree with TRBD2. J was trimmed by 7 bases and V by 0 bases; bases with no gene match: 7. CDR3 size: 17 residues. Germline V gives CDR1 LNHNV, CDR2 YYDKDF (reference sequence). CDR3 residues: CATSRDWTSGGSNTQYF. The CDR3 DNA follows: TGTGCCACCAGCAGAGATTGGACTAGCGGGGGATCAAATACGCAGTATTTT.

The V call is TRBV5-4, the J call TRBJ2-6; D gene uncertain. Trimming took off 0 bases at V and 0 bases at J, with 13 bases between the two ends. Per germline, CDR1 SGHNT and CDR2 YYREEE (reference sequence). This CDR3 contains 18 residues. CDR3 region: CASSLVEQIRSGANVLTF. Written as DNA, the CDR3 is TGTGCCAGCAGCTTGGTTGAACAGATCCGCTCTGGGGCCAACGTCCTGACTTTC.

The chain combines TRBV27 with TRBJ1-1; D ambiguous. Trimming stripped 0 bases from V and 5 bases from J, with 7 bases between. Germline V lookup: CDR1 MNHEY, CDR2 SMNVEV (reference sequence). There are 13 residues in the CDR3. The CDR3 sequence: CASSLSRSTEAFF. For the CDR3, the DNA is TGTGCCAGCAGTTTATCGAGATCGACTGAAGCTTTCTTT.

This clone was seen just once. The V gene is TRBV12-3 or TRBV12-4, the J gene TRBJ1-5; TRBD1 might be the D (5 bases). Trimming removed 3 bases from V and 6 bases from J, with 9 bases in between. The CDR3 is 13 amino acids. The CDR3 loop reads CASSLGGFQPQHF. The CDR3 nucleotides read TGTGCCAGCAGTTTGGGGGGTTTTCAGCCCCAGCATTTT.

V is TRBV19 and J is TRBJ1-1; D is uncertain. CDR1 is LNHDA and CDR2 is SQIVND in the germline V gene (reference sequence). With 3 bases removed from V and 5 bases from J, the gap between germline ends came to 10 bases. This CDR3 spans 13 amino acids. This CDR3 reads CASSIGVQTEAFF. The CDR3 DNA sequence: TGTGCCAGTAGTATCGGGGTACAGACTGAAGCTTTCTTT. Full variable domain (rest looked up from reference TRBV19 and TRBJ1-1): DGGITQSPKYLFRKEGQNVTLSCEQNLNHDAMYWYRQDPGQGLRLIYYSQIVNDFQKGDIAEGYSVSREKKESFPLTVTSAQKNPTAFYLCASSIGVQTEAFFGQGTRLTVV.

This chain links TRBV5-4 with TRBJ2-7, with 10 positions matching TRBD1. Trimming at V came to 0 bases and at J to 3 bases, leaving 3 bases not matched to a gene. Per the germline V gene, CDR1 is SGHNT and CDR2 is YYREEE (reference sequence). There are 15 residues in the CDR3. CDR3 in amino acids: CASSLGQGASYEQYF. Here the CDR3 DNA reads TGTGCCAGCAGCTTGGGACAGGGGGCGAGCTACGAGCAGTACTTC.

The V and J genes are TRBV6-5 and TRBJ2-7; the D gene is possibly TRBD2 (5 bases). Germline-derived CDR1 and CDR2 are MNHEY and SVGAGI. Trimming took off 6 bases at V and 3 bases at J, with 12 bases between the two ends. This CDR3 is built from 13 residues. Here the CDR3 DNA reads TGTGCCAGCAGGGAGGCCTGGTTCTACGAGCAGTACTTC. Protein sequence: CASREAWFYEQYF.

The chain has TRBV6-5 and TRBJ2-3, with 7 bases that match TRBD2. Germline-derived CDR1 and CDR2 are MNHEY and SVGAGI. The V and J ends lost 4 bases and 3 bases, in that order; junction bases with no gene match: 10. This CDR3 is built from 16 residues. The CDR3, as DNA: TGTGCCAGCAGTTTCGGGGGACTATACTCGACAGATACGCAGTATTTT. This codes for CASSFGGLYSTDTQYF.

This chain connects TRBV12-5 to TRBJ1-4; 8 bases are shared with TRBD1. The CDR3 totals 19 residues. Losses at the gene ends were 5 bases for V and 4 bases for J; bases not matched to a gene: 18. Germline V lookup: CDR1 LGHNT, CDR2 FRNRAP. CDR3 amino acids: CASGPGWATQGASNEKLFF. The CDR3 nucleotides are TGTGCTAGTGGTCCCGGTTGGGCGACGCAGGGGGCGAGTAATGAAAAACTGTTTTTT.

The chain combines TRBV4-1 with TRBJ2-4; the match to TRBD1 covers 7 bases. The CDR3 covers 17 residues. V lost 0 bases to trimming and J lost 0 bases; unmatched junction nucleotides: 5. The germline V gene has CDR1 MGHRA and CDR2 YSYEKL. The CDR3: CASSQDSRGLAKNIQYF. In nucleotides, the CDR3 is TGCGCCAGCAGCCAAGATAGCAGGGGGTTAGCCAAAAACATTCAGTACTTC.

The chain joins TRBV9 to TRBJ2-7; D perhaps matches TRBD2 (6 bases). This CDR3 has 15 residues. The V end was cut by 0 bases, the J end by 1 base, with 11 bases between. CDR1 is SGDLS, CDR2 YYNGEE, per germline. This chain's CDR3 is CASSVAPGESYEQYF. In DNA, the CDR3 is TGTGCCAGCAGCGTAGCCCCGGGGGAGTCCTACGAGCAGTACTTC.

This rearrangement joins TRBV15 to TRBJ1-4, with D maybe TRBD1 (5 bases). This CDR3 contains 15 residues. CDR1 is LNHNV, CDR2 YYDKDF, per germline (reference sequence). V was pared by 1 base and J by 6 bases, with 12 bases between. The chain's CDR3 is CATSRVVGEDEKLFF. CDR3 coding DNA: TGTGCCACCAGCAGAGTGGTAGGGGAGGATGAAAAACTGTTTTTT.

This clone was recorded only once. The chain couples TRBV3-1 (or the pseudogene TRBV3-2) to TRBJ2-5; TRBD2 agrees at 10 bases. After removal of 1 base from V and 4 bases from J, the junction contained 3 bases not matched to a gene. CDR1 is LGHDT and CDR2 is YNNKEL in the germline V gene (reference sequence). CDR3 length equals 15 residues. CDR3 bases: TGTGCCAGCAGCCAAGCAGCGGGGGGGGGAGAGACCCAGTACTTC. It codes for CASSQAAGGGETQYF.

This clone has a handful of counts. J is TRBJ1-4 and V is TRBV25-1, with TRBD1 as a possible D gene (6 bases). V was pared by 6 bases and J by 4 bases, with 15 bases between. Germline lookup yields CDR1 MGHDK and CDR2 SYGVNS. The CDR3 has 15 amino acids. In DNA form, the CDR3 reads TGTGCCAGCAGAGGTCATTGGACAGTTAATGAAAAACTGTTTTTT. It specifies CASRGHWTVNEKLFF.

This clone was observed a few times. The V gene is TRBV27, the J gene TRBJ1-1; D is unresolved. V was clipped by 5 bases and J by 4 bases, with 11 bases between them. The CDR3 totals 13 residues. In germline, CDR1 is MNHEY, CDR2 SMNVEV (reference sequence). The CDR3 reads CASSARRITEAFF. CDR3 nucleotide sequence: TGTGCCAGCAGTGCGCGGCGGATCACTGAAGCTTTCTTT.

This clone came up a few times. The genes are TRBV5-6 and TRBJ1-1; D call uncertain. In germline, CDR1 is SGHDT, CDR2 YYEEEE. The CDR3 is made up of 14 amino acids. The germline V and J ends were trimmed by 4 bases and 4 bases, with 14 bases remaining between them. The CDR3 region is CASSPMSIVTEAFF. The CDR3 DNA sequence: TGTGCCAGCAGCCCGATGAGCATAGTCACTGAAGCTTTCTTT.

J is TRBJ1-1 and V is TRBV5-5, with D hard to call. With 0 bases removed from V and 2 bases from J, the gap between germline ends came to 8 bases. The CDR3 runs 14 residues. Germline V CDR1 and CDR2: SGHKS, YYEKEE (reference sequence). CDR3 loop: CASSLAVTNTEAFF. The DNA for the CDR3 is TGTGCCAGCAGCTTGGCCGTTACTAACACTGAAGCTTTCTTT.

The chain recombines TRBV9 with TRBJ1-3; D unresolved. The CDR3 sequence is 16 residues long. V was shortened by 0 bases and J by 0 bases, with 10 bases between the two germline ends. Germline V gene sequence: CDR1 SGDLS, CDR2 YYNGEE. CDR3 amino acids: CASSVVPGSSGNTIYF. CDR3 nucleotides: TGTGCCAGCAGCGTAGTTCCCGGGAGCTCTGGAAACACCATATATTTT. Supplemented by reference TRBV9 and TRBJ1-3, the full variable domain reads DSGVTQTPKHLITATGQRVTLRCSPRSGDLSVYWYQQSLDQGLQFLIQYYNGEERAKGNILERFSAQQFPDLHSELNLSSLELGDSALYFCASSVVPGSSGNTIYFGEGSWLTVV.

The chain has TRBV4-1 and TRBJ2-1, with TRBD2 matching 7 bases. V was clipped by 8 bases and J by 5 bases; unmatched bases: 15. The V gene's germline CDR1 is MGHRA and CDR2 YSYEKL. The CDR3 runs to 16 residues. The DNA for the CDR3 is TGCGCCAGCTCGACCCTAGGGCTAGCGGTGAACAATGAGCAGTTCTTC. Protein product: CASSTLGLAVNNEQFF.

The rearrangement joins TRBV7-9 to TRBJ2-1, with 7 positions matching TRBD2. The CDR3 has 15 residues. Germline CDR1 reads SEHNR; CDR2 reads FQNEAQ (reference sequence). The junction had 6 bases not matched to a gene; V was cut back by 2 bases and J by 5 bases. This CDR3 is CASSLPQRGNNEQFF. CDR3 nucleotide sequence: TGTGCCAGCAGCTTACCCCAGCGGGGAAACAATGAGCAGTTCTTC.

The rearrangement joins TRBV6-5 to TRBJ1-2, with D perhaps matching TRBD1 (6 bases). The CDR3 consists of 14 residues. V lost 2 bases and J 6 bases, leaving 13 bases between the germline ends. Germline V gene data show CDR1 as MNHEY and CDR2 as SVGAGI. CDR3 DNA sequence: TGTGCCAGCAGTTACGGCAGGGGAGTCGATGGCTACACCTTC. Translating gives CASSYGRGVDGYTF.

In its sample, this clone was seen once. The CDR3 protein is CASSMRSSGNTIYF. CDR3 nucleotides: TGTGCCAGTAGTATGCGAAGCTCTGGAAACACCATATATTTT. The chain joins TRBV19 to TRBJ1-3; no firm D call. The CDR3 contains 14 residues. V lost 3 bases and J lost 0, with 6 bases in between. Germline loops: CDR1 LNHDA, CDR2 SQIVND (reference sequence).